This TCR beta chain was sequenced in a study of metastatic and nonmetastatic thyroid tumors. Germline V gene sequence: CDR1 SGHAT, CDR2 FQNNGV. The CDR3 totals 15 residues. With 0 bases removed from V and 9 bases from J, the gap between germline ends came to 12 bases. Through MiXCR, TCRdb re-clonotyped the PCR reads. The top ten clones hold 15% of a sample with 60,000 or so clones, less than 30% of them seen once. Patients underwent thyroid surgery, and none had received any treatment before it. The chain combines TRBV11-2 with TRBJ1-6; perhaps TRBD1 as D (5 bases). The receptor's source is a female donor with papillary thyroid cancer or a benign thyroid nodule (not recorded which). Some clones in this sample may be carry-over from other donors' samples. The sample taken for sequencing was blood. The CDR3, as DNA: TGTGCCAGCAGCTTAGATGGCCTCGGGGGTTCACCCCTCCACTTT. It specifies CASSLDGLGGSPLHF.